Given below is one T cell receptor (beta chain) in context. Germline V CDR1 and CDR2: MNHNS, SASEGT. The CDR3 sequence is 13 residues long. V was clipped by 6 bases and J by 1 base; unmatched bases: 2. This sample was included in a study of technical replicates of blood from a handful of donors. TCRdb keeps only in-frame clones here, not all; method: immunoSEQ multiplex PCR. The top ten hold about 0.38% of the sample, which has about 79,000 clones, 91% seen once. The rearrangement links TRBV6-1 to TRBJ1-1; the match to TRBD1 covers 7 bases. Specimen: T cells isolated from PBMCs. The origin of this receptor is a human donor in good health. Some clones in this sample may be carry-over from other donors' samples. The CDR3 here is CASRDRANTEAFF. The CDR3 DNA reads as TGTGCCAGCAGAGACAGGGCGAACACTGAAGCTTTCTTT.